This TCR beta chain was captured by sequencing in a study of T cell responses to AZD1222 COVID-19 vaccine. Overall study findings and caveats: Spike as a whole was targeted by vaccine-associated CD4 TCRs, dominant at 160-218 and 743-854. Of spike-specific TCRs, nearly half reportedly target regions left unmutated in variants. Spike-specific TCR breadth and depth grew following two AZD1222 doses. Only a handful of AZD1222 recipients, more than five in all, had baseline seropositivity.

The assay was immunoSEQ multiplex PCR, and TCRdb's table has in-frame clones only and misses some. The sample lists 70,000 to 90,000 clones; 70% to 80% were seen once. A note on this clone: The antigen remains undetermined.

Germline V gene sequence: CDR1 SQVTM, CDR2 ANQGSEA. The V gene lost 0 bases and the J gene lost 5 bases, with 4 bases spanning the gap. This CDR3 comprises 11 residues. Sequencing used peripheral blood, obtained on day 0 of AZD1222 vaccination. V and J are TRBV29-1 and TRBJ2-5; D uncertain. The receptor was isolated from an adult in good health. DNA for the CDR3: TGCAGCGTTGAAGAGGGGGAGACCCAGTACTTC. This sequence encodes CSVEEGETQYF.